The source of this T cell receptor beta chain is a study of shared clonotypes between healthy human individuals. Study conclusions and caveats: The generation probabilities recorded for non-shared clonotypes fell below those of clonotypes shared by all four donors. Around 5% was the fraction of naive CD4 clonotypes found shared across four donors.

As to this clone: Antigen unknown.

The authors ran the assay at deep level. Produced via immunoSEQ multiplex PCR; TCRdb's table is partial and in-frame only. The table includes around 1,100,000 clones, 77% detected once. The CDR3 is 18 residues long. Germline loops: CDR1 PRHDT, CDR2 FYEKMQ (reference sequence). V was clipped by 7 bases and J by 4 bases; unmatched bases: 15. V gene TRBV13 combines with J gene TRBJ2-2; the match to TRBD2 covers 10 bases. The specimen sequenced was memory CD4+ T cells from PBMCs. Subset given: CD45RA-negative fraction. The receptor was derived from a man aged 18 to 30 in good health. Some clones in this sample may be carry-over from other donors' samples. As DNA, the CDR3 is TGTGCCAGCACCCCCGGTCAAGCGGGAGGGATGGGCACCGGGGAGCTGTTTTTT. It is translated as CASTPGQAGGMGTGELFF.